This TCR beta chain was documented in a study of CXCR3-negative and CXCR3-positive naive CD8 T cells. On the study more broadly: For each library, about 1.5 +/- 0.3 million TRB reads were obtained, about 135 million in total.

Overall study results and limits: Comparably high diversity marked both naive subsets, whereas memory CD8+ cells had much lower diversity.

Every CD8+ subset sample held a few hundred thousand flow-sorted cells, done in triplicate. CD45RO-CCR7+CD27+CD95- expression identified naive CD8+ T cells. A remark on this clonotype: The antigen is undetermined.

The libraries of TRB cDNA were constructed through 5' RACE using UMI labels. From the 5' RACE reads, TCRdb lists one entry per CDR3 protein and no DNA. Listed are under 50,000 distinct CDR3 sequences; about 2.5% falls within the top ten. The CDR3 length is 15 residues. Germline CDR1 reads SQVTM; CDR2 reads ANQGSEA. The rearrangement uses TRBV29-1 and TRBJ2-1; TCRdb indicates TRBD1, and absent DNA this call remains unverified. This TCR derives from a human donor in good health. Some clones in this sample may be carry-over from other donors' samples. Input material: naive CXCR3- CD8+ T cells from blood. Subset: CD45RO-CCR7+CD27+CD95- naive CD8+ T cells lacking CXCR3 (TNR3-). The CDR3 here is CSLDSGAGSYNEQFF.